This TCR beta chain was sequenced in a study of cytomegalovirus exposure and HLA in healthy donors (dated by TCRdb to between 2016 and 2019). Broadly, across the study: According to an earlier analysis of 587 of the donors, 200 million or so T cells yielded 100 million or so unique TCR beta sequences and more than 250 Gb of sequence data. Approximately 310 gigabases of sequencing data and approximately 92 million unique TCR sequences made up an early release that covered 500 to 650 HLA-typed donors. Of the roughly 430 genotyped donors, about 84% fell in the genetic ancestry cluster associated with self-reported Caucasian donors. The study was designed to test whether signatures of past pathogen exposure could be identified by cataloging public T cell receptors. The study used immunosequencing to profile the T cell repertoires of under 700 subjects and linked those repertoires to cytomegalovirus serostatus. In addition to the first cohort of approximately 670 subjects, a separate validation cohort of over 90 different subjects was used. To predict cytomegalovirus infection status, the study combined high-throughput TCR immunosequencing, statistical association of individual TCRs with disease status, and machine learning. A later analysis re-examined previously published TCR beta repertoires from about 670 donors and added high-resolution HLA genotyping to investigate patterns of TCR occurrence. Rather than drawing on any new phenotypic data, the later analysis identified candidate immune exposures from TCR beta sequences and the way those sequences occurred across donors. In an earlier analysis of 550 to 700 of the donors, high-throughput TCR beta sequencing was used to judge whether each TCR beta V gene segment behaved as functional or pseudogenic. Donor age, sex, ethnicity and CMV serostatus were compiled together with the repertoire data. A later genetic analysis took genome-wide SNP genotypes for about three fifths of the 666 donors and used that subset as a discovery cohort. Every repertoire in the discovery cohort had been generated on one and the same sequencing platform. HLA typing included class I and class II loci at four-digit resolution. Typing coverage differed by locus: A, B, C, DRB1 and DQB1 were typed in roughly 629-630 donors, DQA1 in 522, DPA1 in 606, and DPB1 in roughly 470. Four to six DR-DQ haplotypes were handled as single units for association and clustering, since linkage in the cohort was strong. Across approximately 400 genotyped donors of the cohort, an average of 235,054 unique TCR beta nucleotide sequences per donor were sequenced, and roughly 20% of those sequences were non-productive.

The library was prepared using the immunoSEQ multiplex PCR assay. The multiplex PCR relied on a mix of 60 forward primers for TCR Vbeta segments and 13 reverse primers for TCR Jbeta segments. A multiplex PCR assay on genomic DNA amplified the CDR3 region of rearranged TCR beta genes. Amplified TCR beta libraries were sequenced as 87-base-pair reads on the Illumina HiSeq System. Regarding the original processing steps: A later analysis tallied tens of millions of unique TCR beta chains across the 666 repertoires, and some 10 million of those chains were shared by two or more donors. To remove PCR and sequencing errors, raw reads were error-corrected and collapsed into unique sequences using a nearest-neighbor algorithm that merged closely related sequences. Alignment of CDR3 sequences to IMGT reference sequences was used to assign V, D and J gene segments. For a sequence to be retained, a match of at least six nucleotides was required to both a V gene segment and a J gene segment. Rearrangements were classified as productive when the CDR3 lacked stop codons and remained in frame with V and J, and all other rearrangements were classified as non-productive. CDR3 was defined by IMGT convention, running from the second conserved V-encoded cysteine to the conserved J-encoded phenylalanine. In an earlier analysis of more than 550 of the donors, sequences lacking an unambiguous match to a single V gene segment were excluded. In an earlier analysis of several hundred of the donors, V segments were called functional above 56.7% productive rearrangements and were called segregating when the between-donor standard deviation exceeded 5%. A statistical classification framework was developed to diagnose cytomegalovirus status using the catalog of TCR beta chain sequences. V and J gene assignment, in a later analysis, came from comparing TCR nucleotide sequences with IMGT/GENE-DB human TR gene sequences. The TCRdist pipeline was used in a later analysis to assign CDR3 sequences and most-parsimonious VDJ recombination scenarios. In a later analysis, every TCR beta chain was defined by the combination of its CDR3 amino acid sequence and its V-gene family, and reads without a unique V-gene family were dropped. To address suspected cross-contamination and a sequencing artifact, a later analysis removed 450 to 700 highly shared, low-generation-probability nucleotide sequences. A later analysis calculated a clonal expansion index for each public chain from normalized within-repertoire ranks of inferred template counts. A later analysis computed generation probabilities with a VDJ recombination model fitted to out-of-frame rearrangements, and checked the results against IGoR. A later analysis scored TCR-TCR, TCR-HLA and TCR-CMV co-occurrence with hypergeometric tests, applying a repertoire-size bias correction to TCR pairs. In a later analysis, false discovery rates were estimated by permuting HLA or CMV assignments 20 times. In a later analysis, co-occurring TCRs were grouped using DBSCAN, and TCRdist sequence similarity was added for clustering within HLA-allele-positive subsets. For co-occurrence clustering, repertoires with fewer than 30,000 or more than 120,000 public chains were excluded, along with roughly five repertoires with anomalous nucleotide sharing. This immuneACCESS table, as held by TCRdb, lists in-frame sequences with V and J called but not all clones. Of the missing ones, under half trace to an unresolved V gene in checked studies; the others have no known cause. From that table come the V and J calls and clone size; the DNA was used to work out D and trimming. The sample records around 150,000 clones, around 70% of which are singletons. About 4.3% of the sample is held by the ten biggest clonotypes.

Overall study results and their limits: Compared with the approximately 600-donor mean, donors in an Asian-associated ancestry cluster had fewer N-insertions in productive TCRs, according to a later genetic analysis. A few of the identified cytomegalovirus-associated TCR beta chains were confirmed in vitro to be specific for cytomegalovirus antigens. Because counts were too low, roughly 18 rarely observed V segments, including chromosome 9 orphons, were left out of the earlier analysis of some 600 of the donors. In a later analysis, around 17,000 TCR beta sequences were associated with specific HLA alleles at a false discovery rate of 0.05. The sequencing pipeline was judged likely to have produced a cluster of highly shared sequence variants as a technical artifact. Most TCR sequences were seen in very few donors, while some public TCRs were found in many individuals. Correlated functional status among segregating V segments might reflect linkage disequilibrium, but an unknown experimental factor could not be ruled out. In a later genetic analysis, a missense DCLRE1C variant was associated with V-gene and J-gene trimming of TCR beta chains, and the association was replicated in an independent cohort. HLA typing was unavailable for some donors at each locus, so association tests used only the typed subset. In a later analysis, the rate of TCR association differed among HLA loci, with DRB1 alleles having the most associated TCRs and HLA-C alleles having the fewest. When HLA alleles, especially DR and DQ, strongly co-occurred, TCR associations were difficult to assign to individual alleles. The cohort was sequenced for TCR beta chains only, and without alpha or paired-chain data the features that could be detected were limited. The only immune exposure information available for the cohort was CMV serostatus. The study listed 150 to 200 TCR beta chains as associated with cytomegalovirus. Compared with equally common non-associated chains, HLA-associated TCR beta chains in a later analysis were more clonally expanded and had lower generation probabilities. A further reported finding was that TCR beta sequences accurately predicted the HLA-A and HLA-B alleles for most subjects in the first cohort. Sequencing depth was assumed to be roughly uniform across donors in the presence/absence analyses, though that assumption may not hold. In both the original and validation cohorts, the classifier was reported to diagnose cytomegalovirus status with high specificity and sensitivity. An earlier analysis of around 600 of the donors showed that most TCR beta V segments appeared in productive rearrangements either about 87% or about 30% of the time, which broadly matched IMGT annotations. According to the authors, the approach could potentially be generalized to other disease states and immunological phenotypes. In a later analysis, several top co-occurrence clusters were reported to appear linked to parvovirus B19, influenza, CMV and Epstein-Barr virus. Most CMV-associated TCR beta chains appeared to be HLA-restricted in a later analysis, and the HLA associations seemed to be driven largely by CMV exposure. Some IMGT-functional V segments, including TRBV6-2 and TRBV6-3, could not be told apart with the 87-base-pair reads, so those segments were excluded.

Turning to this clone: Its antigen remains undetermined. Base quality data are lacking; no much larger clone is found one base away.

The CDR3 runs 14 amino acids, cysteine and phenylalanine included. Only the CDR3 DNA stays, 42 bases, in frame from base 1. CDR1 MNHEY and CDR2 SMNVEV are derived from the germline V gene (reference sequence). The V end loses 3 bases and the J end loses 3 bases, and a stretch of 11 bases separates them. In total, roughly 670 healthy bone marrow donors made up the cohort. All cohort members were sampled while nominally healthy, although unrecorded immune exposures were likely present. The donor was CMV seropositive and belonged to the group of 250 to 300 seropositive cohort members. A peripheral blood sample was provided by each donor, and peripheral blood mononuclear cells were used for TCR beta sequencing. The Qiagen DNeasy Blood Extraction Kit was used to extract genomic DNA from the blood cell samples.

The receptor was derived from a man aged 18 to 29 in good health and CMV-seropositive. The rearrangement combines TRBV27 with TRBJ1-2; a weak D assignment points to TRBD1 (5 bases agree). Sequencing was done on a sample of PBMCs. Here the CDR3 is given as CASSLEGGDYGYTF. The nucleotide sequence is TGTGCCAGCAGTTTGGAGGGAGGGGACTATGGCTACACCTTC.